The next 24 T cell receptor beta chains were all read from a single sample in a study of cytomegalovirus exposure and HLA in healthy donors. Sequencing was performed with immunoSEQ multiplex PCR; in TCRdb, only in-frame clones are kept and a portion is missing. Found here are fewer than 100,000 clones, roughly 88% of them singletons; the top ten hold approximately 2%. The sequencing sample was made of PBMCs. The receptors here all came from a man in his thirties or forties in good health and CMV-seronegative.

The CDR3 spells CASRGLAGESEQYF. The CDR3 DNA follows: TGTGCCAGCAGGGGACTAGCGGGAGAGAGCGAGCAGTACTTC. The V and J genes are TRBV4-2 and TRBJ2-5; 14 nucleotides line up with TRBD2. The DNA end lines up better with TRBJ2-7; the J call may be wrong. CDR3 length: 14 residues. Germline CDR1 LGHNA, CDR2 YNFKEQ.

Worth noting for this clone: At one boundary the junction diverges from the germline segment, which might be a read error. V gene TRBV7-7 combines with J gene TRBJ1-2; D call uncertain. Germline assignment: CDR1 SSHAT and CDR2 FNYEAQ (reference sequence). The CDR3 length is 18 residues. CDR3 protein: CASSLAVGGPDFGYGYTF. For the CDR3, the DNA is TGTGCTAGCAGCTTAGCGGTTGGAGGGCCAGACTTTGGCTATGGCTACACCTTC.

The CDR3, as DNA: TGTGCCAGCAGCCCGGAGCCAGGGATCGGCTACACCTTC. Residues: CASSPEPGIGYTF. The chain has TRBV7-9 and TRBJ1-2; a possible D gene is TRBD1 (5 bases). The CDR3 consists of 13 residues. Germline loops: CDR1 SEHNR, CDR2 FQNEAQ (reference sequence). V gave up 5 bases and J gave up 8 bases, with 15 bases separating them.

The chain has TRBV6-5 and TRBJ2-2; D gene ambiguous. The CDR3 loop spans 15 amino acids. V was clipped by 0 bases and J by 2 bases, with 7 bases between them. Per the germline V gene, CDR1 is MNHEY and CDR2 is SVGAGI. The CDR3 sequence is CASSYSKLNTGELFF. CDR3 in DNA: TGTGCCAGCAGTTACTCGAAGCTAAACACCGGGGAGCTGTTTTTT.

The chain carries TRBV4-1 and TRBJ2-2, with a tentative D call TRBD1 (6 bases). Germline V gene lookup returns CDR1 MGHRA and CDR2 YSYEKL. The length of the CDR3 is 13 residues. V shed 3 bases and J shed 5 bases, with 7 bases lying between them. CDR3 coding DNA: TGCGCCAGCAGCCACAGGGGTACCGGGGAGCTGTTTTTT. Amino acid sequence: CASSHRGTGELFF.

V usage is TRBV27 and J usage is TRBJ1-6; 9 bases fit TRBD1. The germline V gene encodes CDR1 MNHEY and CDR2 SMNVEV (reference sequence). The CDR3 spans 14 residues. Trimming took 5 bases from V and 9 from J; bases not matched to a gene: 5. The CDR3 sequence is CASSTDRGGSPLHF. The CDR3 DNA reads TGTGCCAGCAGTACGGACAGGGGAGGTTCACCCCTCCACTTT.

This chain uses TRBV7-2 with TRBJ1-5; D perhaps matches TRBD1 (6 bases). CDR3 size: 16 residues. Between the trimmed V and J ends, which lost 1 base and 2 bases, there was a span of 12 bases. Per the germline V gene, CDR1 is SGHTA and CDR2 is FQGNSA. CDR3 nucleotides: TGTGCCAGCAGCTTAGGCCGGGGGGGCCGCAATCAGCCCCAGCATTTT. This codes for CASSLGRGGRNQPQHF.

The V and J genes are TRBV28 and TRBJ1-2; perhaps TRBD1 as D (5 bases). V was shortened by 5 bases and J by 4 bases, with 11 bases between the two germline ends. This CDR3 has 13 residues. The germline gives CDR1 MDHEN, CDR2 SYDVKM. CDR3 loop: CASSADILYGYTF. The DNA for the CDR3 is TGTGCCAGCAGTGCGGACATACTCTATGGCTACACCTTC.

V is TRBV27 and J is TRBJ1-4; D might be TRBD1 (5 bases). Germline CDR1 reads MNHEY; CDR2 reads SMNVEV (reference sequence). The germline V and J ends were trimmed by 6 bases and 6 bases, with 11 bases remaining between them. This CDR3 is 13 amino acids long. The CDR3 DNA sequence: TGTGCCAGCAGGCGGGACTCAGATGAAAAACTGTTTTTT. Its protein is CASRRDSDEKLFF.

The V gene is TRBV9, the J gene TRBJ2-7; the match to TRBD1 covers 9 bases. This CDR3 contains 16 residues. Germline values: CDR1 SGDLS, CDR2 YYNGEE. J gave up 5 bases and V 4 bases, and 13 bases lay outside the gene matches. CDR3: CASSSRDRALRDEQYF. The CDR3 DNA reads TGTGCCAGCAGCTCCAGGGACAGGGCGCTTCGGGACGAGCAGTACTTC. The full variable domain, with the rest looked up from reference TRBV9 and TRBJ2-7, is DSGVTQTPKHLITATGQRVTLRCSPRSGDLSVYWYQQSLDQGLQFLIQYYNGEERAKGNILERFSAQQFPDLHSELNLSSLELGDSALYFCASSSRDRALRDEQYFGPGTRLTVT.

The V and J genes are TRBV5-1 and TRBJ2-2, with 7 bases aligning to TRBD1. Germline assignment: CDR1 SGHRS and CDR2 YFSETQ. The V segment lost 4 bases and the J segment 4 bases; nucleotides outside the gene matches: 4. This CDR3 has 14 residues. Here the CDR3 reads CASSIPGGTGELFF. The CDR3 bases are TGCGCCAGCAGCATTCCAGGGGGCACCGGGGAGCTGTTTTTT.

This clone was observed once. The chain recombines TRBV28 with TRBJ2-1; no clear D. The germline V and J ends were trimmed by 4 bases and 3 bases, with 19 bases remaining between them. The V gene's germline CDR1 is MDHEN and CDR2 SYDVKM. This CDR3 has 17 amino acids. The CDR3 DNA is TGTGCCAGCAGTTCTCAAATCAAACGGCGGCTCTACAATGAGCAGTTCTTC. As protein: CASSSQIKRRLYNEQFF. The full variable domain, in which reference TRBV28 and TRBJ2-1 provide the parts outside the CDR3, is DVKVTQSSRYLVKRTGEKVFLECVQDMDHENMFWYRQDPGLGLRLIYFSYDVKMKEKGDIPEGYSVSREKKERFSLILESASTNQTSMYLCASSSQIKRRLYNEQFFGPGTRLTVL.

The V call is TRBV14, the J call TRBJ2-2, with TRBD2 matching over 7 bases. V was pared by 4 bases and J by 4 bases, with 15 bases of the junction left unmatched. Germline lookup yields CDR1 SGHDN and CDR2 FVKESK. The CDR3 is 18 residues long. CDR3 coding DNA: TGTGCCAGCAGCCCGCACGGACTAGTTGGGGAGGGCACCGGGGAGCTGTTTTTT. Translation gives CASSPHGLVGEGTGELFF. The full variable domain, its missing parts supplied by reference TRBV14 and TRBJ2-2, is EAGVTQFPSHSVIEKGQTVTLRCDPISGHDNLYWYRRVMGKEIKFLLHFVKESKQDESGMPNNRFLAERTGGTYSTLKVQPAELEDSGVYFCASSPHGLVGEGTGELFFGEGSRLTVL.

The rearrangement links TRBV5-4 to TRBJ1-1; D remains ambiguous. Between the trimmed V and J ends, which lost 2 bases and 2 bases, there was a span of 10 bases. Germline assignment: CDR1 SGHNT and CDR2 YYREEE (reference sequence). The CDR3 consists of 14 residues. CDR3 in DNA: TGTGCCAGCAGCTTCAGGCAGGCTAACACTGAAGCTTTCTTT. Translated: CASSFRQANTEAFF.

V gene TRBV6-5 combines with J gene TRBJ2-2, with TRBD1 matching 8 bases. The CDR3 loop spans 16 amino acids. The junction had 7 bases not matched to a gene; V was cut back by 2 bases and J by 5 bases. Germline V CDR1 and CDR2: MNHEY, SVGAGI. CDR3 nucleotides: TGTGCCAGCAGTTACCGGACAGGGCGGGGAACCGGGGAGCTGTTTTTT. Amino acids: CASSYRTGRGTGELFF.

The J gene is TRBJ2-6, the V gene TRBV28, with D possibly TRBD1 on 5 matching bases. The V end lost 6 bases, the J end lost 4 bases, and 13 bases lay between the germline ends. Looked up from germline, CDR1 is MDHEN and CDR2 is SYDVKM. This CDR3 has 15 residues. The CDR3 DNA is TGTGCCAGCAGCCCGACAGACCACGGGGCCAACGTCCTGACTTTC. Translated, it gives CASSPTDHGANVLTF.

This chain joins TRBV2 and TRBJ1-1; 7 bases line up with TRBD1. The germline V gene has CDR1 SNHLY and CDR2 FYNNEI. The CDR3 has 15 residues. V shed 4 bases, J shed 0 bases, and the junction held 5 bases outside the gene matches. CDR3 in amino acids: CASSVEDRMNTEAFF. The CDR3 bases are TGTGCCAGCAGTGTGGAGGACAGGATGAACACTGAAGCTTTCTTT.

The rearrangement links TRBV28 to TRBJ2-3; perhaps TRBD1 as D (6 bases). This CDR3 is built from 16 residues. Trimming removed 1 base from V and 2 bases from J, with 13 bases in between. Per germline, CDR1 MDHEN and CDR2 SYDVKM. The CDR3 region is CASSLSAGQSTDTQYF. Here the CDR3 DNA reads TGTGCCAGCAGTTTATCGGCTGGACAGTCCACAGATACGCAGTATTTT.

The chain uses TRBV11-2 and TRBJ1-3; D unclear. Germline CDR1 is SGHAT and CDR2 is FQNNGV. The CDR3 consists of 12 residues. V was trimmed by 2 bases and J by 5 bases, leaving 4 bases between them. The CDR3 nucleotides read TGTGCCAGCAGCTTAAGCCGAAACACCATATATTTT. Translated: CASSLSRNTIYF.

The V gene is TRBV9, the J gene TRBJ1-4; D may be TRBD1 (5 bases). Trimming took off 0 bases at V and 8 bases at J, with 20 bases between the two ends. Per germline, CDR1 SGDLS and CDR2 YYNGEE. CDR3 length: 17 amino acids. The chain's CDR3 is CASSVVRYGGSREKLFF. CDR3 bases: TGTGCCAGCAGCGTAGTAAGGTATGGGGGGAGTAGGGAAAAACTGTTTTTT. Complete variable domain (other parts from reference TRBV9 and TRBJ1-4): DSGVTQTPKHLITATGQRVTLRCSPRSGDLSVYWYQQSLDQGLQFLIQYYNGEERAKGNILERFSAQQFPDLHSELNLSSLELGDSALYFCASSVVRYGGSREKLFFGSGTQLSVL.

This chain links TRBV28 with TRBJ2-7; 7 bases are shared with TRBD2. CDR1 and CDR2 (germline): MDHEN, SYDVKM. The CDR3 is 15 residues long. Trimming took 5 bases from V and 0 from J; bases not matched to a gene: 7. The CDR3 loop is CASSPWEGSSYEQYF. CDR3 nucleotides: TGTGCCAGCAGTCCCTGGGAGGGTTCCTCCTACGAGCAGTACTTC.

This chain connects TRBV5-1 to TRBJ2-7; TRBD2 matches at 8 bases. CDR1 is SGHRS, CDR2 YFSETQ, per germline. Trimming cost V 1 base and J 3 bases; bases outside gene matches: 9. This CDR3 contains 16 residues. The CDR3 is CASSLSSGLAGYEQYF. The CDR3 coding sequence is TGCGCCAGCAGCTTGTCTTCCGGTCTAGCGGGCTACGAGCAGTACTTC.

The V gene is TRBV14, the J gene TRBJ2-7, with 7 positions matching TRBD2. V lost 9 bases to trimming and J lost 3 bases; unmatched junction nucleotides: 5. CDR3 length: 12 residues. Looked up from germline, CDR1 is SGHDN and CDR2 is FVKESK. The CDR3 region is CASSGLNYEQYF. The CDR3 nucleotides read TGTGCCAGTTCGGGACTAAACTACGAGCAGTACTTC.

Comments on this clone: Germline is not matched at one junction end, which may reflect a read error. The chain carries TRBV6-1 and TRBJ1-2; D may be TRBD1 (5 bases). Germline lookup yields CDR1 MNHNS and CDR2 SASEGT. The CDR3 has 10 amino acids. CDR3 in DNA: TGTGCCAGCAGGGGGCCGGGCCAAGTCTTC. Protein: CASRGPGQVF.